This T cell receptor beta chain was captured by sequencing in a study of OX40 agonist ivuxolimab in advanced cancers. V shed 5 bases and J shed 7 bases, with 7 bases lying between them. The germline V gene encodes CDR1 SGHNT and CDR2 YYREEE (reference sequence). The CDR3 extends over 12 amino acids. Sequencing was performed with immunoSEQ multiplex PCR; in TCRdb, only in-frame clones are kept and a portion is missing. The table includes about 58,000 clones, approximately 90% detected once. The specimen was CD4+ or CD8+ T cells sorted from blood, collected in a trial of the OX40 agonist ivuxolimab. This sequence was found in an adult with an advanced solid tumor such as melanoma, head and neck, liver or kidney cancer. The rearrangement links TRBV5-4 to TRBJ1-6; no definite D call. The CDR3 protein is CASRLPNSPLHF. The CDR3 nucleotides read TGTGCCAGCAGACTACCCAATTCACCCCTCCACTTT.